Included here is one T cell receptor beta chain sequence, with context. Its cognate antigen is unknown. In the same sample, other DNA sequences code for this CDR3. Every single donor gave one heparinised blood draw, and these averaged around 120 mL. This specimen belongs to a study of beta chain features in type 1 diabetes. Study observations and caveats: Any PCR bias toward short templates would affect both groups alike. All four CD4+ subsets of Type 1 diabetes patients contained TCRB CDR3s that were moderately but significantly shorter.

V gave up 1 base and J gave up 4 bases, with 7 bases separating them. Germline V gives CDR1 SGHDN, CDR2 FVKESK. The CDR3 is made up of 13 amino acids. Every bit of the isolated RNA underwent reverse transcription, so sequencing read expressed TCRB transcripts. Sequencing used immunoSEQ multiplex PCR; TCRdb keeps in-frame clones, though not all of them. The data hold roughly 300,000 clones, with around 9.7% observed a single time. Sequenced material: central memory CD4+ T cells from blood. The chain combines TRBV14 with TRBJ1-2, with no clear D. The receptor's source is a man between 25 and 39 years old with type 1 diabetes. This chain's CDR3 is CASSQGRTYGYTF. The CDR3 nucleotides read TGTGCCAGCAGCCAAGGGCGGACCTATGGCTACACCTTC. The whole variable domain, remainder taken from reference TRBV14 and TRBJ1-2, is EAGVTQFPSHSVIEKGQTVTLRCDPISGHDNLYWYRRVMGKEIKFLLHFVKESKQDESGMPNNRFLAERTGGTYSTLKVQPAELEDSGVYFCASSQGRTYGYTFGSGTRLTVV.